A selection of T cell receptor beta chains follows, all from one sample in a study of shared T cell receptors in the human thymus. TCRdb's table, derived via immunoSEQ multiplex PCR, lists solely in-frame clones and lacks some. The sample includes over 450,000 clones, 75% to 80% of them seen just once. This same sample was also taken into another study, of human thymus T cells.

The specimen sequenced was thymocytes. These receptors were obtained from a boy younger than two with a congenital heart defect. CDR3s include the opening cysteine and the closing phenylalanine or tryptophan. Fields, in order: D gene, J gene, clone size, V gene, CDR3 DNA, CDR3 protein. A D gene is named only where the DNA matches it firmly. Clone size is stated in some rows and not others, as once, few, many or a class when expanded.

D gene: NA
J gene: TRBJ2-7
clone size: NA
V gene: TRBV5-1
CDR3 DNA: TGCGCCAGCAGCTTGGCGGCGGGCGGAACCCTCTCCTACGAGCAGTACTTC
CDR3 protein: CASSLAAGGTLSYEQYF

D gene: NA
J gene: TRBJ1-2
clone size: NA
V gene: TRBV6-1
CDR3 DNA: TGTGCCAGCAGTGCTAGGGGGACCCTCTATGGCTACACCTTC
CDR3 protein: CASSARGTLYGYTF

D gene: TRBD2
J gene: TRBJ2-5
clone size: NA
V gene: TRBV25-1
CDR3 DNA: TGTGCCACCAAGGGACTAGCGGTCTCGGGGACCCAGTACTTC
CDR3 protein: CATKGLAVSGTQYF

D gene: NA
J gene: TRBJ1-3
clone size: NA
V gene: TRBV6-1
CDR3 DNA: TGTGCCAGCAGTGGGTATGGCTTCCCTTCCAACACCATATATTTT
CDR3 protein: CASSGYGFPSNTIYF

D gene: TRBD2
J gene: TRBJ2-1
clone size: NA
V gene: TRBV29-1
CDR3 DNA: TGCAGCGTTACCCCTAGCGGAGGGGCCTACAATGAGCAGTTCTTC
CDR3 protein: CSVTPSGGAYNEQFF

D gene: TRBD2
J gene: TRBJ2-2
clone size: NA
V gene: TRBV28
CDR3 DNA: TGTGCCAGCGCAGGCGCGGGACTAGCGGGAGGAGAGGTCGGGGAGCTGTTTTTT
CDR3 protein: CASAGAGLAGGEVGELFF

D gene: NA
J gene: TRBJ2-5
clone size: NA
V gene: TRBV5-6
CDR3 DNA: TGTGCCAGCAGCTTTGAATTCGGTCGGCAAGAGACCCAGTACTTC
CDR3 protein: CASSFEFGRQETQYF

D gene: TRBD1
J gene: TRBJ2-1
clone size: NA
V gene: TRBV5-6
CDR3 DNA: TGTGCCAGCAGCTTAACGACAGGGGACTACAATGAGCAGTTCTTC
CDR3 protein: CASSLTTGDYNEQFF

D gene: TRBD2
J gene: TRBJ2-2
clone size: NA
V gene: TRBV4-3
CDR3 DNA: TGCGCCAGCAGCCAAGAGGATGGACTAGCGGTTCCCACCGGGGAGCTGTTTTTT
CDR3 protein: CASSQEDGLAVPTGELFF

D gene: NA
J gene: TRBJ2-5
clone size: NA
V gene: TRBV5-5
CDR3 DNA: TGTGCCAGCAGCTCCGTGCTACAGCAAGAGACCCAGTACTTC
CDR3 protein: CASSSVLQQETQYF

D gene: TRBD2
J gene: TRBJ2-1
clone size: NA
V gene: TRBV4-3
CDR3 DNA: TGCGCCAGCAGCCAAGATCCCAGCGGGGGACCAACCGAGGAGCAGTTCTTC
CDR3 protein: CASSQDPSGGPTEEQFF

D gene: NA
J gene: TRBJ2-3
clone size: once
V gene: TRBV4-3
CDR3 DNA: TGCGCCAGCAGCCAAGTCTATCCAGCGGTCACAGATACGCAGTATTTT
CDR3 protein: CASSQVYPAVTDTQYF

D gene: NA
J gene: TRBJ2-7
clone size: NA
V gene: TRBV30
CDR3 DNA: TGTGCCTGGAGTGTACGTCCCCAGAGACAGCAATCATCACCCCTCAGCTACGAGCAGTACTTC
CDR3 protein: CAWSVRPQRQQSSPLSYEQYF

D gene: NA
J gene: TRBJ2-3
clone size: NA
V gene: TRBV27
CDR3 DNA: TGTGCCAGCAGTTTCACCGCGGAGGGCGCGCAGTATTTT
CDR3 protein: CASSFTAEGAQYF

D gene: NA
J gene: TRBJ2-7
clone size: few
V gene: TRBV30
CDR3 DNA: TGTGCCTGGAGTTTTGGCAGACACTCCTACGAGCAGTACTTC
CDR3 protein: CAWSFGRHSYEQYF

D gene: TRBD1
J gene: TRBJ1-5
clone size: NA
V gene: TRBV7-9
CDR3 DNA: TGTGCCAGCAGCCCCCTGGACAGGGCCTATAGCAATCAGCCCCAGCATTTT
CDR3 protein: CASSPLDRAYSNQPQHF

D gene: NA
J gene: TRBJ1-1
clone size: NA
V gene: TRBV14
CDR3 DNA: TGTGCCAGCAGCCAAGAGCAGGGATGGGTGAACACTGAAGCTTTCTTT
CDR3 protein: CASSQEQGWVNTEAFF

D gene: NA
J gene: TRBJ2-1
clone size: few
V gene: TRBV4-3
CDR3 DNA: TGCGCCAGCAGCCAAGATCACGGGGTAGGTGGGCAGTTCTTC
CDR3 protein: CASSQDHGVGGQFF

D gene: TRBD1
J gene: TRBJ2-7
clone size: NA
V gene: TRBV30
CDR3 DNA: TGTGCCTGGAGTGCCCGAAGGGACAGGGCAGAGCAGTACTTC
CDR3 protein: CAWSARRDRAEQYF

D gene: NA
J gene: TRBJ2-3
clone size: few
V gene: TRBV4-3
CDR3 DNA: TGCGCCAGCAGCCAAGATCGGGACATAATTCAATCAGATACGCAGTATTTT
CDR3 protein: CASSQDRDIIQSDTQYF

D gene: NA
J gene: TRBJ2-3
clone size: NA
V gene: TRBV27
CDR3 DNA: TGTGCCAGCAGTTGGGCCTTCACAGATACGCAGTATTTT
CDR3 protein: CASSWAFTDTQYF

D gene: NA
J gene: TRBJ2-1
clone size: NA
V gene: TRBV5-1
CDR3 DNA: TGCGCCAGCAGCTTGGAAAGGTTGAGGCCAGGGGGGTCGGATGAGCAGTTCTTC
CDR3 protein: CASSLERLRPGGSDEQFF